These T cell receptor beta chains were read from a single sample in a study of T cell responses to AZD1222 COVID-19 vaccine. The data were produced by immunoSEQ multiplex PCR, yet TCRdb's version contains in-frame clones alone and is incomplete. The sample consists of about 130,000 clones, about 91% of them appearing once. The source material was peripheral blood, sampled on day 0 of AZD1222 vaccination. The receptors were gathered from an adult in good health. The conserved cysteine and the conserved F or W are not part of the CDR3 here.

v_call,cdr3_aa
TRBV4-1,ASSLRQGASDTQY
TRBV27,ASSSTQGYQPQH
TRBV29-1,SAHKTGPSYNEQF
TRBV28,ASQVPGRSNYGYT
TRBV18,ASSPQNHVSNQPQH
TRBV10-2,ASSEQGSWTDTQY
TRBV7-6,ASSLASGLIGLNEQF
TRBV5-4,ASSFGRTTGELF
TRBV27,ASSFSGQTYNEQF
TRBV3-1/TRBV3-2,ASSQVETSVS
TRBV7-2,ASSLGGATGELF
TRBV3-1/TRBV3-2,ASSQYNRGNTEAF
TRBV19,ASSRPGQASYEQC
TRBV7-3,ASSFDSGSYNEQF
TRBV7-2,ASSQGARSNEKLF
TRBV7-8,ASSLGEGYNSPLH
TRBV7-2,ASSFGQGAIYNEQF
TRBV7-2,ASSLLGASYEQY
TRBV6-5,ASSYGLAGAYNEQF
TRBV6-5,ASSSVQNTYGYT
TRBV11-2,ASSLRGLAGTIRADTQY
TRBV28,ASSSPGQGYSPLH
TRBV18,ASSPPTSNEQY
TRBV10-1,ASSHVSGELF
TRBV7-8,ASSLVDSNTEAF
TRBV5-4,ASSLVRGVNYGYT
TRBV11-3,ASERSVAGNTGELF